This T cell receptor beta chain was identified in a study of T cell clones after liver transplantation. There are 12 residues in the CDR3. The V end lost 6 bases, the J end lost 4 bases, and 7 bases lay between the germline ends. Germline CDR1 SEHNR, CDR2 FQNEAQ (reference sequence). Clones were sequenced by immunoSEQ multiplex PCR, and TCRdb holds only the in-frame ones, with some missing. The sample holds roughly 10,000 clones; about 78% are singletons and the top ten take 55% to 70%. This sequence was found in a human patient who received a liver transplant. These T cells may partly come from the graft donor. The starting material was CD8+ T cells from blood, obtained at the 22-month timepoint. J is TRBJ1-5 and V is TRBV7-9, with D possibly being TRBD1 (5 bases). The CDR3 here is CASRGPNQPQHF. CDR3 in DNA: TGTGCCAGCAGGGGACCTAATCAGCCCCAGCATTTT. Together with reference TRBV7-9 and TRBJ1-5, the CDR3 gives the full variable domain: DTGVSQNPRHKITKRGQNVTFRCDPISEHNRLYWYRQTLGQGPEFLTYFQNEAQLEKSRLLSDRFSAERPKGSFSTLEIQRTEQGDSAMYLCASRGPNQPQHFGDGTRLSIL.